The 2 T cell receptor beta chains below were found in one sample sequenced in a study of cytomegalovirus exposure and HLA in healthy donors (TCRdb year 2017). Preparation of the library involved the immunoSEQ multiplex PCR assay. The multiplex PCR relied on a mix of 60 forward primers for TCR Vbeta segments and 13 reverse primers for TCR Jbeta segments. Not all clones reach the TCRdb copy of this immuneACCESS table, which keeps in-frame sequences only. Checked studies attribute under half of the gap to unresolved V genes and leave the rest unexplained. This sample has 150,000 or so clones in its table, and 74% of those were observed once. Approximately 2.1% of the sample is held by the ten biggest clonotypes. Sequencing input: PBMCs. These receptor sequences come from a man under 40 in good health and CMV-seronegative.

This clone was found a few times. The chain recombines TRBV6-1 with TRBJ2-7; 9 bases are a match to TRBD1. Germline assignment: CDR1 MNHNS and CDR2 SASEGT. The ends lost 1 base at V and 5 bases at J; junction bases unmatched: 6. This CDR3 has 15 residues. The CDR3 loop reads CASSEVGTGWNEQYF. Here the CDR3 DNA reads TGTGCCAGCAGTGAAGTGGGGACAGGGTGGAACGAGCAGTACTTC.

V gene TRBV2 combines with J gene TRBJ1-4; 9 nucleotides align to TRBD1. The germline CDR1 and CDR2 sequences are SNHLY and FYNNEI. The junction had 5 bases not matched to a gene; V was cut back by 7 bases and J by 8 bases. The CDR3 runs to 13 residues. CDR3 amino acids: CASNRDREEKLFF. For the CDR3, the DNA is TGTGCCAGCAACCGGGACAGGGAGGAAAAACTGTTTTTT.